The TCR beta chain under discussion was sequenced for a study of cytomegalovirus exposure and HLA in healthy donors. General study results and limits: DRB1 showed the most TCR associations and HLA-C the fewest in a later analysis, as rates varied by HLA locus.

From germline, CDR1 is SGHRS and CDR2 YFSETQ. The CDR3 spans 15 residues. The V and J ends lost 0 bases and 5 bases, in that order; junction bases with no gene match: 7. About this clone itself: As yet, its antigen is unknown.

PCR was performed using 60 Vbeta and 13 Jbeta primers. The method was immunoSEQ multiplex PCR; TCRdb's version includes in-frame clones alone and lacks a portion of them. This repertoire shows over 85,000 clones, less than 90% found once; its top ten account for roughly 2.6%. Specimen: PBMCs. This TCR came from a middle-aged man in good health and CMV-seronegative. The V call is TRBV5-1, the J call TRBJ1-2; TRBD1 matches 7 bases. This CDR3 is CASSLEATGLYGYTF. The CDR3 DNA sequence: TGCGCCAGCAGCTTGGAAGCGACAGGGTTATATGGCTACACCTTC.